This T cell receptor (beta chain) was recovered during a study of vaccination effects on CD4 cells after COVID-19. Study background: Each person got two doses of an mRNA SARS-CoV-2 vaccine, BNT162b2 or mRNA-1273. Each culture well received some 1.9 million PBMC. These cells were then cultured in IMDM with about 10 IU/ml IL-2 and roughly 10 ug/ml peptides. Study results and caveats: Late after vaccination, infection- and vaccine-induced clones showed marked clonal contraction.

The culture ran for roughly 10 days before CD4+ T cells were isolated. Nobody among the vaccine recipients had prior SARS-CoV-2 infection (nucleocapsid antibodies were negative). Generated by immunoSEQ multiplex PCR, the TCRdb table keeps only in-frame clones and is missing some. The data show around 46,000 clones, approximately 65% seen once. In its sample, this clone was seen a few times. Its antigen is currently unknown. Germline trimming cut 3 bases from V and 5 bases from J; bases unmatched to any gene: 11. Germline lookup yields CDR1 LGHDT and CDR2 YNNKEL (reference sequence). CDR3 length: 17 amino acids.

This sequence was found in a human donor who received a COVID-19 vaccine. Here the sequenced sample was CD4+ T cells from PBMCs cultured without peptide, taken before COVID-19 vaccination. The chain carries TRBV3-1 (or the pseudogene TRBV3-2) and TRBJ2-2, with 8 bases lining up with TRBD2. In DNA form, the CDR3 reads TGTGCCAGCAGCCAGCTCACTAGCGGCCTAGGTACCGGGGAGCTGTTTTTT. This translates into CASSQLTSGLGTGELFF.